This is a list of T cell receptor beta chains from one sample in a study of memory CD4+ T cells and cytomegalovirus serostatus. Here immunoSEQ multiplex PCR was the method, and the copy in TCRdb shows in-frame clones only, minus some. The table records 45,000 to 65,000 clones, under 90% of them present only once. Sequencing was carried out using memory CD4+ T cells from blood. These receptors all stem from an adult in good health and CMV-seronegative. The CDR3 runs from the conserved cysteine through the conserved F or W. D genes are given only for firm matches. Clone size appears in some rows only: once, few, many, or a class for an expanded clone.

v_gene	d_gene	j_gene	abundance	CDR3nt	CDR3aa
TRBV5-1	NA	TRBJ1-6	NA	TGCGCCAGCAGCTTGGGGTTAGGGTCACCCCTCCACTTT	CASSLGLGSPLHF
TRBV6-1	NA	TRBJ2-7	NA	TGTGCCAGCACGATGGTTACCTACGAGCAGTACTTC	CASTMVTYEQYF
TRBV28	TRBD2	TRBJ2-2	NA	TGTGCCAGCAGTCGAAGGGCCTTAGCGGGGGGGAACACCGGGGAGCTGTTTTTT	CASSRRALAGGNTGELFF
TRBV5-1	NA	TRBJ2-6	NA	TGCGCCAGCAGCTTGGGGATCTCTGGGGCCAACGTCCTGACTTTC	CASSLGISGANVLTF
TRBV4-2	NA	TRBJ2-5	NA	TGTGCCAGCAGCCAAGACCTCCAAGAGACCCAGTACTTC	CASSQDLQETQYF
TRBV4-3	NA	TRBJ2-1	few	TGCGCCAGCAGCCAAGGGCTAGCTTCTTACAATGAGCAGTTCTTC	CASSQGLASYNEQFF
TRBV2	NA	TRBJ2-5	NA	TGTGCCAGCAGTGAAACCCCTGGTAGTTTGGGAAAAGAGACCCAGTACTTC	CASSETPGSLGKETQYF
TRBV7-9	NA	TRBJ1-5	NA	TGTGCCAGCAGCTTAGGCCTTGGGGACCCCGGTGAGCCCCAGCATTTT	CASSLGLGDPGEPQHF
TRBV27	NA	TRBJ1-5	NA	TGTGCCAGCAGTTTATCGGGGGTCAATCAGCCCCAGCATTTT	CASSLSGVNQPQHF
TRBV18	TRBD1	TRBJ1-2	once	TGTGCCAGCTCACCAGGGACAGGGTTACCCCGCAACTATGGCTACACCTTC	CASSPGTGLPRNYGYTF
TRBV2	NA	TRBJ1-6	NA	TGTGCCAGCAGTGACCAGGGGCCGAGTAATTCACCCCTCCACTTT	CASSDQGPSNSPLHF
TRBV5-1	NA	TRBJ2-3	NA	TGCGCCAGCAGCTTGGTGGGGGGACTGAGCACAGATACGCAGTATTTT	CASSLVGGLSTDTQYF
TRBV5-1	NA	TRBJ1-1	once	TGCGCCAGCAGCCCGGCCACGAACACTGAAGCTTTCTTT	CASSPATNTEAFF
TRBV1	NA	TRBJ1-1	few	TGCACCAGCAGGGCGAGGAACACTGAAGCTTTCTTT	CTSRARNTEAFF
TRBV19	NA	TRBJ1-1	NA	TGTGCCAGTAGAGTTACACCGAACACTGAAGCTTTCTTT	CASRVTPNTEAFF
TRBV29-1	NA	TRBJ1-5	NA	TGCAGCGTCCGTGATGGGGGCAATCAGCCCCAGCATTTT	CSVRDGGNQPQHF
TRBV9	TRBD1	TRBJ2-7	few	TGTGCCAGCAGCGAATGGACAGGGGCATGGTACGAGCAGTACTTC	CASSEWTGAWYEQYF
TRBV5-1	NA	TRBJ1-1	NA	TGCGCCAGCAGGGCCGGGGGGAACACTGAAGCTTTCTTT	CASRAGGNTEAFF
TRBV6-1	NA	TRBJ1-6	few	TGTGCGTGCACCCCAGGGACGGGGAATTCACCCCTCCACTTT	CACTPGTGNSPLHF
TRBV5-1	NA	TRBJ1-4	once	TGCGCCAGCAGCTTGCTAGGGTTGGGAACTAATGAAAAACTGTTTTTT	CASSLLGLGTNEKLFF
TRBV6-1	NA	TRBJ1-1	NA	TGTGCCAGCAGTGAAACTTGGAACACTGAAGCTTTCTTT	CASSETWNTEAFF
TRBV19	NA	TRBJ1-5	NA	TGTGCCAGCCACAAGGGTTTTAAGGAGCCCCAGCATTTT	CASHKGFKEPQHF
TRBV28	NA	TRBJ1-1	few	TGTGCCAGCAGTGGATTCCCACGGAGGGGCCTTCAAGCTTTCTTT	CASSGFPRRGLQAFF
TRBV11-2	NA	TRBJ1-1	NA	TGTGCCAGCAGCTTAGATCTTCCGGCCCCCGGGGGAGCTTTCTTT	CASSLDLPAPGGAFF
TRBV28	TRBD2	TRBJ2-3	NA	TGTGCCAGCAGTCCTCCTCTCGGAGCGGGGGGGGATACGCAGTATTTT	CASSPPLGAGGDTQYF
TRBV7-9	NA	TRBJ2-5	NA	TGTGCCAGCAGCTTAGGGGGCGGGGGCACGTACCAAGAGACCCAGTACTTC	CASSLGGGGTYQETQYF
TRBV5-4	NA	TRBJ2-5	NA	TGTGCCAGCAGCCCAGCGGGCGGAGAGACCCAGTACTTC	CASSPAGGETQYF
TRBV4-3	NA	TRBJ1-2	NA	TGCGCCAGCAGCCAAGATGACAGGCCCTATGGCTACACCTTC	CASSQDDRPYGYTF
TRBV5-1	TRBD2	TRBJ2-5	NA	TGCGCCAGCAGCCCCAGACCCGGGACTAGCGGGGGGGGAGAGACCCAGTACTTC	CASSPRPGTSGGGETQYF
TRBV11-1	TRBD2	TRBJ2-2	NA	TGTGCCAGCAGCCGCCGGGGGGGAAACACCGGGGAGCTGTTTTTT	CASSRRGGNTGELFF
TRBV16	NA	TRBJ1-4	NA	TGTGCCAGCAGCCAATCTTGGGGGAATGGTGAAAAACTGTTTTTT	CASSQSWGNGEKLFF
TRBV4-3	TRBD1	TRBJ1-2	NA	TGCGCCAGCAGCCAAGTAACAGGGGGATGGGATGGCTACACCTTC	CASSQVTGGWDGYTF
TRBV15	NA	TRBJ2-7	NA	TGTGCCACCAGCCCAGGGTTCGGCGAGCAGTACTTC	CATSPGFGEQYF
TRBV10-2	TRBD2	TRBJ2-3	NA	TGCGCCAGCCGGCCGGGACTAAACACAGATACGCAGTATTTT	CASRPGLNTDTQYF
TRBV18	TRBD2	TRBJ2-3	NA	TGTGCCAGCTCTCCCGGACTAGCCGGGGATACGCAGTATTTT	CASSPGLAGDTQYF